A single T cell receptor (beta chain) is shown here with its context. Its target is unknown. The CDR3 contains 16 residues. CDR1 and CDR2 from the germline V gene are SGHDT and YYEEEE. V lost 0 bases to trimming and J lost 6 bases, with 13 bases between them. It was with 60 Vbeta and 13 Jbeta primers that the PCR ran. Clones were sequenced by immunoSEQ multiplex PCR, and TCRdb holds only the in-frame ones, with some missing. The profile shows a few hundred thousand clones, more than 85% of them singletons. This record comes from a study of cytomegalovirus exposure and HLA in healthy donors. General study points: Later examination showed HLA-associated TCR beta chains had greater clonal expansion than equally common others.

The chain carries TRBV5-6 and TRBJ1-6; D not certain. Source material: PBMCs. This receptor was identified in a woman younger than 35 in good health and CMV-seronegative. CDR3 sequence (DNA): TGTGCCAGCAGCTTGGGCGGGCACCGGGTTAATTCACCCCTCCACTTT. Amino acids: CASSLGGHRVNSPLHF.